The rows below give T cell receptor beta chains drawn from one sample of a study of Graves' ophthalmopathy and Graves' hyperthyroidism. TCRdb passed the multiplex PCR reads through MiXCR, listing each CDR3 protein once. The table has about 400,000 distinct CDR3 sequences, approximately 16% seen once; the top ten hold roughly 1.5%. Input material: peripheral blood. The receptors originated from a woman younger than 30 with Graves' ophthalmopathy. Both conserved end residues are part of each CDR3. Some rows mark clone size as missing; the rest say once, few, many or name a class of expanded clone.

V: TRBV6-4
length: 16
size: NA
J: TRBJ2-2
CDR3: CASSAFGTVYTGELFF

V: TRBV4-3
length: 17
size: many
J: TRBJ2-7
CDR3: CASSQDSPGGPIDEQYF

V: TRBV15
length: 14
size: many
J: TRBJ2-2
CDR3: CATSRAGLTGELFF

V: TRBV28
length: 16
size: many
J: TRBJ2-7
CDR3: CASSSRGGRLSYEQYF

V: TRBV2
length: 13
size: many
J: TRBJ1-2
CDR3: CASRDDRAYGYTF

V: TRBV12-3/TRBV12-4
length: 15
size: NA
J: TRBJ1-2
CDR3: CASRPTDGAVYGYTF

V: TRBV2
length: 13
size: once
J: TRBJ1-2
CDR3: CASTAGPNYGYTF

V: TRBV28
length: 14
size: many
J: TRBJ1-5
CDR3: CASSWDRGNQPQHF

V: TRBV15
length: 12
size: NA
J: TRBJ2-7
CDR3: CATSTGPYEQYF

V: TRBV7-2
length: 12
size: many
J: TRBJ2-7
CDR3: CASSFRPYEQYF

V: TRBV15
length: 13
size: many
J: TRBJ2-7
CDR3: CATSSGQGGEQYF

V: TRBV5-1
length: 17
size: few
J: TRBJ2-5
CDR3: CASSPPRRDRGEETQYF

V: TRBV11-2
length: 15
size: many
J: TRBJ1-5
CDR3: CASSLNPIPNQPQHF

V: TRBV12-3/TRBV12-4
length: 15
size: NA
J: TRBJ2-7
CDR3: CASTRAGGGRNEQYF

V: TRBV20-1
length: 16
size: many
J: TRBJ1-5
CDR3: CSARLPPPQSNQPQHF

V: TRBV27
length: 13
size: NA
J: TRBJ2-7
CDR3: CASSLGQGAEQYF

V: TRBV6-1
length: 15
size: many
J: TRBJ2-5
CDR3: CASRDQRDSAQTQYF

V: TRBV15
length: 13
size: NA
J: TRBJ2-7
CDR3: CATSRVYENEQYF

V: TRBV24-1
length: 18
size: many
J: TRBJ2-7
CDR3: CATSDFPRTGPTSYEQYF

V: TRBV4-1
length: 19
size: many
J: TRBJ2-6
CDR3: CASSQDPTTGLSGANVLTF

V: TRBV10-3
length: 12
size: many
J: TRBJ1-1
CDR3: CASTGTNTEAFF

V: TRBV6-4
length: 17
size: NA
J: TRBJ2-3
CDR3: CASRTRLARPPPDTQYF

V: TRBV18
length: 13
size: many
J: TRBJ1-1
CDR3: CASSRSVNTEAFF

V: TRBV29-1
length: 17
size: many
J: TRBJ2-5
CDR3: CSVVFLKGVLGSETQYF

V: TRBV6-1
length: 13
size: few
J: TRBJ1-5
CDR3: CAAGQGGAQPQHF

V: TRBV7-2
length: 15
size: many
J: TRBJ1-1
CDR3: CASSPAGQGRTEAFF

V: TRBV28
length: 15
size: many
J: TRBJ1-2
CDR3: CASRYMGQDYYGYTF

V: TRBV7-8
length: 17
size: many
J: TRBJ2-4
CDR3: CASITRTSHPAKNIQYF

V: TRBV29-1
length: 11
size: many
J: TRBJ1-2
CDR3: CSVPGLSGYTF

V: TRBV30
length: 12
size: many
J: TRBJ2-2
CDR3: CAWSVQPGELFF

V: TRBV12-3/TRBV12-4
length: 12
size: many
J: TRBJ1-2
CDR3: CASSPRAGGYTF

V: TRBV29-1
length: 13
size: many
J: TRBJ2-7
CDR3: CSVGAGDSYEQYF

V: TRBV20-1
length: 13
size: many
J: TRBJ1-5
CDR3: CSASQVWGQPQHF

V: TRBV20-1
length: 13
size: many
J: TRBJ1-1
CDR3: CSAPGGVATEAFF

V: TRBV28
length: 14
size: NA
J: TRBJ2-5
CDR3: CASSLLQREETQYF

V: TRBV6-6
length: 19
size: many
J: TRBJ2-6
CDR3: CARGIADRDKMGGANVLTF

V: TRBV18
length: 15
size: NA
J: TRBJ2-5
CDR3: CASSQDRDLQETQYF

V: TRBV18
length: 12
size: NA
J: TRBJ2-7
CDR3: CASSPNPGEQYF

V: TRBV4-1
length: 15
size: many
J: TRBJ2-7
CDR3: CASSQAPGRDYEQYF

V: TRBV11-2
length: 16
size: many
J: TRBJ2-5
CDR3: CASSLDKLGGQETQYF

V: TRBV30
length: 12
size: NA
J: TRBJ2-7
CDR3: CAWSQGPYEQYF

V: TRBV19
length: 15
size: many
J: TRBJ2-7
CDR3: CASSIGQGDFYEQYF

V: TRBV6-5
length: 14
size: many
J: TRBJ1-1
CDR3: CASSYSRGGGEAFF

V: TRBV12-3/TRBV12-4
length: 13
size: NA
J: TRBJ2-7
CDR3: CASSPPASEEQYF

V: TRBV29-1
length: 12
size: many
J: TRBJ2-7
CDR3: CSVVPNEDEQYF

V: TRBV11-1
length: 12
size: many
J: TRBJ2-7
CDR3: CASSSLSSEQYF

V: TRBV20-1
length: 13
size: NA
J: TRBJ2-5
CDR3: CSASGGVAETQYF

V: TRBV28
length: 12
size: many
J: TRBJ1-1
CDR3: CASSLSGAEAFF

V: TRBV30
length: 16
size: many
J: TRBJ2-5
CDR3: CAWSKPKGFYQETQYF

V: TRBV12-3/TRBV12-4
length: 13
size: many
J: TRBJ1-3
CDR3: CASSLLTGNTIYF